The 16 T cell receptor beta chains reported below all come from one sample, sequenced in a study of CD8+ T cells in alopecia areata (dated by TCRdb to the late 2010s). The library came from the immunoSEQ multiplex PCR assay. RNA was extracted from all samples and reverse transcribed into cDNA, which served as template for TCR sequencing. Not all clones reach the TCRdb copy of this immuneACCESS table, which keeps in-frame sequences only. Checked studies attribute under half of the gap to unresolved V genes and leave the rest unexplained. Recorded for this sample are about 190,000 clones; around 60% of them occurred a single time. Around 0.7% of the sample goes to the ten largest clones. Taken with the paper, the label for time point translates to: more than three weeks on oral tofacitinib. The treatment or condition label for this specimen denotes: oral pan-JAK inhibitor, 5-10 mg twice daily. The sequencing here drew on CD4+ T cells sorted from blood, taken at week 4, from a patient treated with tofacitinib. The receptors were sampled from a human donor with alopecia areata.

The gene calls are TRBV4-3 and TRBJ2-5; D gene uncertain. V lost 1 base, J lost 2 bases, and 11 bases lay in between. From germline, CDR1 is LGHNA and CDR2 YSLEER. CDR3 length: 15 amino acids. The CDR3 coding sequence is TGCGCCAGCAGCCAAGTTTATCAGACGCAAGAGACCCAGTACTTC. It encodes CASSQVYQTQETQYF.

Here the CDR3 reads CAWSAPSDSLNEKLFF. The CDR3 DNA reads as TGTGCCTGGAGTGCCCCGAGCGACAGCTTAAATGAAAAACTGTTTTTT. The V gene is TRBV30, the J gene TRBJ1-4; D perhaps matches TRBD1 (5 bases). V dropped 1 base and J dropped 5 bases, with 17 bases sitting between them. The CDR3 is 16 residues long. CDR1 is GTSNPN, CDR2 SVGIG, per germline (reference sequence).

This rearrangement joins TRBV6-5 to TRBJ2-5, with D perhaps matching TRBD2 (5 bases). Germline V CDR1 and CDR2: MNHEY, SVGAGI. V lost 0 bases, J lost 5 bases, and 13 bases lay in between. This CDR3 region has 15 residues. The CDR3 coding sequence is TGTGCCAGCAGTTACTCGATTGTAGCGACGGAGACCCAGTACTTC. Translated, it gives CASSYSIVATETQYF.

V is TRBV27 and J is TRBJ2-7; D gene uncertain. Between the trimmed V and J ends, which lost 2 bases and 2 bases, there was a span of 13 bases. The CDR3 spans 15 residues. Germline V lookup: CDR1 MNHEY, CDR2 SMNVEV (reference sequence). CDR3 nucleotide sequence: TGTGCCAGCAGTTTAATCGGTAGGATAACCTACGAGCAGTACTTC. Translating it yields CASSLIGRITYEQYF.

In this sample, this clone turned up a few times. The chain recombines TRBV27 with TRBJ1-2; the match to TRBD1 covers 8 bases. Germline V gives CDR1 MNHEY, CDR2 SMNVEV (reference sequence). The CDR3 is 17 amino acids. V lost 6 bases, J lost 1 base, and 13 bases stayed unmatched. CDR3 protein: CASSRPPGGGNNYGYTF. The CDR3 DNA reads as TGTGCCAGCAGCCGACCCCCAGGGGGCGGAAATAACTATGGCTACACCTTC.

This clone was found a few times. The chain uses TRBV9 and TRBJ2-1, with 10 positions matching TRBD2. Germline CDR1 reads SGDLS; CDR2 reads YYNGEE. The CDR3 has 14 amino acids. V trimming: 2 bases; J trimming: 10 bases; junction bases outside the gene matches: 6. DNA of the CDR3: TGTGCCAGCAGCGTGGCTAGCGGGAGAGGCGAGCAGTTCTTC. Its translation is CASSVASGRGEQFF.

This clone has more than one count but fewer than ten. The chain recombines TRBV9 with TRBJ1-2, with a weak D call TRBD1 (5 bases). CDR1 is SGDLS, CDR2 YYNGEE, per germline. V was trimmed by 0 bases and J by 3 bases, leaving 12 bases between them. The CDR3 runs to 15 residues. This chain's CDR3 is CASSVGGAGDYGYTF. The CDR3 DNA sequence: TGTGCCAGCAGCGTAGGCGGGGCGGGAGACTATGGCTACACCTTC. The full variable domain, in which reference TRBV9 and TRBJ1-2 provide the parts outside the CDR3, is DSGVTQTPKHLITATGQRVTLRCSPRSGDLSVYWYQQSLDQGLQFLIQYYNGEERAKGNILERFSAQQFPDLHSELNLSSLELGDSALYFCASSVGGAGDYGYTFGSGTRLTVV.

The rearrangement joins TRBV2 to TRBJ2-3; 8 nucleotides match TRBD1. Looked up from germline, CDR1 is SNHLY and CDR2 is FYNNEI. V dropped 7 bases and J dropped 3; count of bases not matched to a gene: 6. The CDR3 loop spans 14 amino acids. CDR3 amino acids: CASTPGQVTDTQYF. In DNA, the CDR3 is TGTGCCAGCACCCCGGGACAGGTTACAGATACGCAGTATTTT.

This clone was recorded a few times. The CDR3 region has the DNA TGCGCCAGCAGCCCCCGTCCCGACAATGAGCAGTTCTTC. Amino acid sequence: CASSPRPDNEQFF. The gene calls are TRBV4-1 and TRBJ2-1; D is unresolved. This CDR3 is built from 13 residues. V shed 4 bases and J shed 5 bases, with 9 bases lying between them. CDR1 MGHRA and CDR2 YSYEKL come from the germline V gene.

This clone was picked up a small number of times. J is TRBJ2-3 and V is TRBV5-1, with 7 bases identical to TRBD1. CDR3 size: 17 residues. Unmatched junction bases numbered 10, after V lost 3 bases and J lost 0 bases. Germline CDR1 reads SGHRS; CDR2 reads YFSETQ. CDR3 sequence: CASSWRGQVPSTDTQYF. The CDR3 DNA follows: TGCGCCAGCAGCTGGAGAGGACAGGTACCTAGCACAGATACGCAGTATTTT.

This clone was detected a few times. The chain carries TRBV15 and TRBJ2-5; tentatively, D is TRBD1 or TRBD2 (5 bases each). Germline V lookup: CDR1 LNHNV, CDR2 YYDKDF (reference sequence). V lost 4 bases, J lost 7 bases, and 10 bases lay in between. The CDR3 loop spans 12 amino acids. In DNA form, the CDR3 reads TGTGCCACCAGCAACCCTGGGGGGACCCAGTACTTC. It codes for CATSNPGGTQYF.

For the CDR3, the DNA is TGTGCCACCAGCAGAGGAACCGGGCGGCACCAGCAAGAGACCCAGTACTTC. Protein product: CATSRGTGRHQQETQYF. The chain links TRBV15 to TRBJ2-5; D uncertain. V dropped 1 base and J dropped 2 bases, with 17 bases sitting between them. The germline V gene encodes CDR1 LNHNV and CDR2 YYDKDF (reference sequence). CDR3 length equals 17 residues.

As DNA, the CDR3 is TGTGCCAGCAGCTCGGTCGGATCCTACGAGCAGTACTTC. It encodes CASSSVGSYEQYF. The V call is TRBV7-9, the J call TRBJ2-7; D is uncertain. From germline, CDR1 is SEHNR and CDR2 FQNEAQ (reference sequence). The CDR3 extends over 13 amino acids. Trimming took 4 bases from V and 1 from J, leaving 8 bases between them.

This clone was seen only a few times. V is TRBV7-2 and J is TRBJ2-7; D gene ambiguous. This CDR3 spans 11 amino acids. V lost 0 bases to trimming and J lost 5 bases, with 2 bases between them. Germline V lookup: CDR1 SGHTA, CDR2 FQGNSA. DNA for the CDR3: TGTGCCAGCAGCTTAGCACACGAGCAGTACTTC. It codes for CASSLAHEQYF. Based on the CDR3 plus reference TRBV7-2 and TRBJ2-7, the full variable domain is GAGVSQSPSNKVTEKGKDVELRCDPISGHTALYWYRQSLGQGLEFLIYFQGNSAPDKSGLPSDRFSAERTGGSVSTLTIQRTQQEDSAVYLCASSLAHEQYFGPGTRLTVT.

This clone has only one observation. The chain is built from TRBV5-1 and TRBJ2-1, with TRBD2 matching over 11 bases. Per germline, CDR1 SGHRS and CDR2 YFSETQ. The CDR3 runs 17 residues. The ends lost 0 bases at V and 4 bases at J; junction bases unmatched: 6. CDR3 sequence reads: CASSLDLAGGQYNEQFF. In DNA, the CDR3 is TGCGCCAGCAGCTTGGACCTAGCGGGAGGACAATACAATGAGCAGTTCTTC.

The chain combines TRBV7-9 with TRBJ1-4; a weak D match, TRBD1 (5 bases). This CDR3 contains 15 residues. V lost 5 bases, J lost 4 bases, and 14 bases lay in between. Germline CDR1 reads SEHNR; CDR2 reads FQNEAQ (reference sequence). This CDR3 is CASSRPGGYNEKLFF. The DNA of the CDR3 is TGTGCCAGCAGCCGGCCGGGGGGATATAATGAAAAACTGTTTTTT.